The rows below give T cell receptor beta chains drawn from one sample of a study of blood T cell repertoires in COVID-19. Sequencing was performed with immunoSEQ multiplex PCR; in TCRdb, only in-frame clones are kept and a portion is missing. The sample holds approximately 210,000 clones, over 75% seen once. Specimen: PBMCs or T cells enriched from blood (not recorded which). The receptors come from a woman aged 55-70 years who had recovered from COVID-19. CDR3s include the opening cysteine and the closing phenylalanine or tryptophan. The D gene is left open where the match is weak. Size is stated for part of the rows, as once, few or many counts, or as a class when the clone is expanded.

13,TRBJ2-1,.,TRBV12-3/TRBV12-4,.,TGTGCCAGCAGCTTGAGCTCCTACAATGAGCAGTTCTTC,CASSLSSYNEQFF
15,TRBJ2-7,TRBD2,TRBV7-2,.,TGTGCCAGCAGCTTAGAAGCGCTAGCGGTGTACGAGCAGTACTTC,CASSLEALAVYEQYF
16,TRBJ2-3,.,TRBV4-3,.,TGCGCCAGCAGCCAAGCCTTTGACGGAGGGACAGATACGCAGTATTTT,CASSQAFDGGTDTQYF
14,TRBJ1-4,TRBD1,TRBV19,once,TGTGCCAGCGCGGGTCGGACAGGGGTGGAAAAACTGTTTTTT,CASAGRTGVEKLFF
13,TRBJ1-1,TRBD1,TRBV12-3/TRBV12-4,few,TGTGCCAGCACCATGACAGGGCCTACGGGAGCTTTCTTT,CASTMTGPTGAFF
14,TRBJ1-1,.,TRBV16,once,TGTGCCAGCAGCCCGACAGGCCTGGACACTGAAGCTTTCTTT,CASSPTGLDTEAFF
16,TRBJ2-3,.,TRBV19,.,TGTGCCAGTAGTCTTGGCACTACTTGGAGCACAGATACGCAGTATTTT,CASSLGTTWSTDTQYF
15,TRBJ2-3,TRBD2,TRBV9,.,TGTGCCAGCAGCGTAAGGCTAGCGGGACCAGATACGCAGTATTTT,CASSVRLAGPDTQYF
14,TRBJ2-5,TRBD1,TRBV19,.,TGTGCCAGTAGTATGGTACAGGGGGGAGAGACCCAGTACTTC,CASSMVQGGETQYF
17,TRBJ1-2,TRBD1,TRBV29-1,.,TGCAGCGTTGCGGTATGGGGACAGGGCCCTTCGGGGTATGGCTACACCTTC,CSVAVWGQGPSGYGYTF
16,TRBJ2-1,TRBD2,TRBV7-9,many,TGTGCCAGCAGCGCACGAGGGACTAGCGGGAAGGGTGAGCAGTTCTTC,CASSARGTSGKGEQFF
17,TRBJ2-5,.,TRBV5-4,.,TGTGCCAGCAGCCCTCCTTGGGGCAGGGGATTCCAAGAGACCCAGTACTTC,CASSPPWGRGFQETQYF
15,TRBJ2-6,.,TRBV5-5,.,TGTGCCAGCAGCTTGGGCAGCTCTGGGGCCAACGTCCTGACTTTC,CASSLGSSGANVLTF
16,TRBJ1-3,.,TRBV6-6,.,TGTGCCAGCAGTTACGAGAGGCAGGGTGCTGGAAACACCATATATTTT,CASSYERQGAGNTIYF
14,TRBJ1-2,TRBD1,TRBV4-2,.,TGTGCCAGCAGCCAACGAGGACAGGGCTATGGCTACACCTTC,CASSQRGQGYGYTF
16,TRBJ2-6,TRBD1,TRBV5-4,.,TGTGCCAGCAGCCCCGGACAGGTCTCTGGGGCCAACGTCCTGACTTTC,CASSPGQVSGANVLTF
17,TRBJ1-3,.,TRBV7-8,.,TGTGCCAGCAGCTTAGTGGTTCCCGGGAGCTCTGGAAACACCATATATTTT,CASSLVVPGSSGNTIYF
14,TRBJ2-4,.,TRBV10-1,.,TGCGCCAGCAGAAAGACAGATTTCAAAAACATTCAGTACTTC,CASRKTDFKNIQYF
14,TRBJ1-5,.,TRBV18,.,TGTGCCAGCTCACCAACTACGGGGGATCAGCCCCAGCATTTT,CASSPTTGDQPQHF
16,TRBJ1-4,.,TRBV6-1,.,TGTGCCAGCAGCGAAGAAGAGGGCAGGGGAAATGAAAAACTGTTTTTT,CASSEEEGRGNEKLFF
13,TRBJ2-3,.,TRBV6-6,.,TGTGCCAGCAGTTACCAGACCAGGGATACGCAGTATTTT,CASSYQTRDTQYF
14,TRBJ1-6,.,TRBV5-1,.,TGCGCCAGCAGCTTGGCCGGGTCGAATTCACCCCTCCACTTT,CASSLAGSNSPLHF
13,TRBJ1-1,.,TRBV11-2,.,TGTGCCAGCAGCTTAGAGCCGGGAACTGAAGCTTTCTTT,CASSLEPGTEAFF
17,TRBJ2-2,TRBD2,TRBV7-2,.,TGTGCCAGCAGCTTAGGAAGCGGGGGGGTAATCACCGGGGAGCTGTTTTTT,CASSLGSGGVITGELFF
12,TRBJ1-4,.,TRBV4-1,.,TGCGCCAGCAGCCAAGTCTACGAAAAACTGTTTTTT,CASSQVYEKLFF
14,TRBJ2-2,.,TRBV9,.,TGTGCCAGCAGCGTAGGAGGGGGCACCGGGGAGCTGTTTTTT,CASSVGGGTGELFF
16,TRBJ2-6,.,TRBV27,.,TGTGCCAGCAGTTTATCGCAGGGCGCGGGGGCCAACGTCCTGACTTTC,CASSLSQGAGANVLTF
14,TRBJ1-3,.,TRBV11-2,.,TGTGCCAGCAGCCTAGGGGCAGCTGGAAACACCATATATTTT,CASSLGAAGNTIYF
17,TRBJ1-2,.,TRBV4-1,.,TGCGCCAGCAGCCAAGTTAGTAACAGCTTATCCAACTATGGCTACACCTTC,CASSQVSNSLSNYGYTF
16,TRBJ2-2,.,TRBV24-1,.,TGTGCCACCAGTGATAATAGTCGGGCGAACACCGGGGAGCTGTTTTTT,CATSDNSRANTGELFF
15,TRBJ2-5,TRBD1,TRBV7-6,.,TGTGCCAGCAGCCATGGCACAGGGGACGGAGAGACCCAGTACTTC,CASSHGTGDGETQYF
14,TRBJ2-7,TRBD1,TRBV5-1,.,TGCGCCAGCAGCTTGGTACAGGGGGCCTACGAGCAGTACTTC,CASSLVQGAYEQYF
13,TRBJ2-5,.,TRBV6-4,.,TGTGCCAGCAGTGGTGGAGAAGGAGAGACCCAGTACTTC,CASSGGEGETQYF